Reported below is one T cell receptor beta chain. This sample was included in a study of blood T cell repertoires in COVID-19. Study-level background: Acute and convalescent COVID-19 specimens originated in the United States, Italy and Spain. Sources were T cells, B-cell-depleted T cells, or PBMCs; the material itself was cDNA or gDNA.

Repertoires were generated with immunoSEQ multiplex PCR, while TCRdb's copy carries only in-frame clones and drops some. The data hold 150,000 or so clones, with around 86% observed a single time. CDR1 and CDR2 from the germline V gene are MNHEY and SMNVEV (reference sequence). Unmatched junction bases numbered 4, after V lost 5 bases and J lost 7 bases. The CDR3 extends over 13 amino acids. The clonotype originates from a man older than 75 with acute or convalescent COVID-19. The rearrangement joins TRBV27 to TRBJ1-5; TRBD1 aligns across 8 bases. The sequenced sample consisted of peripheral blood. CDR3 sequence (DNA): TGTGCCAGCAGTGGACAGGGAAGGCAGCCCCAGCATTTT. Translation: CASSGQGRQPQHF.